The T cell receptor (beta chain) under discussion was sequenced for a study of shared clonotypes between healthy human individuals. Germline lookup yields CDR1 MDHEN and CDR2 SYDVKM. Deletions cut 0 bases from V and 2 bases from J, with 14 bases between. The CDR3 extends over 17 amino acids. Sequencing was performed with immunoSEQ multiplex PCR; in TCRdb, only in-frame clones are kept and a portion is missing. In the table there are 600,000 to 750,000 clones, 55% to 75% of which are singletons. Participating donors were healthy, HIV-negative adults free of recent acute infections or vaccinations. Donors comprised only Caucasian adults living in Nashville, Tennessee.

The chain links TRBV28 to TRBJ1-5, with no clear D. The clonotype was recovered from a woman in her twenties or thirties in good health. The source material was memory CD4+ T cells sorted from blood. The subset is: CD45RA-negative fraction. Written as DNA, the CDR3 is TGTGCCAGCAGTTTATGGGGTCGCGCATCTGGCAATCAGCCCCAGCATTTT. Translation gives CASSLWGRASGNQPQHF.